The next 23 T cell receptor beta chains were all read from a single sample in a study of T cell changes during pregnancy in multiple sclerosis. The assay was immunoSEQ multiplex PCR, and TCRdb's table has in-frame clones only and misses some. The sample holds some 60,000 clones, 90% seen once. The material was peripheral blood, obtained in the first trimester of pregnancy. The receptors derive from a female donor in good health, enrolled as a control in a pregnancy study.

J is TRBJ1-4 and V is TRBV7-9; 7 bases match TRBD1. Per the germline V gene, CDR1 is SEHNR and CDR2 is FQNEAQ (reference sequence). V was clipped by 4 bases and J by 7 bases; unmatched bases: 6. CDR3 length: 14 residues. CDR3 in amino acids: CASSSPTGIEKLFF. The CDR3 DNA reads TGTGCCAGCAGCTCCCCGACAGGGATTGAAAAACTGTTTTTT. Filled out from reference TRBV7-9 and TRBJ1-4, the complete variable domain reads DTGVSQNPRHKITKRGQNVTFRCDPISEHNRLYWYRQTLGQGPEFLTYFQNEAQLEKSRLLSDRFSAERPKGSFSTLEIQRTEQGDSAMYLCASSSPTGIEKLFFGSGTQLSVL.

The V gene is TRBV7-6, the J gene TRBJ2-5, with 11 bases matching TRBD2. From germline, CDR1 is SGHVS and CDR2 FNYEAQ. This CDR3 spans 16 amino acids. V shed 1 base, J shed 5 bases, and the junction held 6 bases outside the gene matches. CDR3 protein: CASSLGLAGGGETQYF. The DNA of the CDR3 is TGTGCCAGCAGCTTAGGTCTAGCGGGAGGTGGGGAGACCCAGTACTTC.

This chain uses TRBV15 with TRBJ2-4; TRBD2 matches 10 bases. This CDR3 comprises 20 residues. V lost 5 bases, J lost 8 bases, and 24 bases stayed unmatched. Germline values: CDR1 LNHNV, CDR2 YYDKDF (reference sequence). In DNA form, the CDR3 reads TGTGCCACCAGCCGACGACCAAGCCCTAGACTAGCGGGCTTTAGGGACATTCAGTACTTC. Its protein is CATSRRPSPRLAGFRDIQYF.

The J gene is TRBJ2-7, the V gene TRBV7-8, with D perhaps TRBD1 (5 bases). Deletions cut 6 bases from V and 0 bases from J, with 12 bases between. The CDR3 has 14 residues. Germline-derived CDR1 and CDR2 are SGHVS and FQNEAQ. The CDR3 is CASRDGQSSYEQYF. The CDR3 DNA sequence: TGTGCCAGCAGGGACGGACAAAGCTCCTACGAGCAGTACTTC. Filled out from reference TRBV7-8 and TRBJ2-7, the complete variable domain reads GAGVSQSPRYKVAKRGQDVALRCDPISGHVSLFWYQQALGQGPEFLTYFQNEAQLDKSGLPSDRFFAERPEGSVSTLKIQRTQQEDSAVYLCASRDGQSSYEQYFGPGTRLTVT.

The V and J genes are TRBV19 and TRBJ2-7, with 8 nucleotides matching TRBD2. Germline CDR1 is LNHDA and CDR2 is SQIVND (reference sequence). The V segment lost 6 bases and the J segment 4 bases; nucleotides outside the gene matches: 11. This CDR3 is 15 amino acids long. CDR3 region: CASSPGGGAWYEQYF. CDR3 sequence (DNA): TGTGCCAGTAGCCCCGGGGGGGGCGCATGGTACGAGCAGTACTTC.

This chain connects TRBV5-6 to TRBJ1-1; 7 bases align to TRBD1. The CDR3 is 14 amino acids. V shed 1 base, J shed 1 base, and the junction held 1 base outside the gene matches. Germline assignment: CDR1 SGHDT and CDR2 YYEEEE. The DNA for the CDR3 is TGTGCCAGCAGCTTGAGGGGGCGGAACACTGAAGCTTTCTTT. Translation gives CASSLRGRNTEAFF.

The chain combines TRBV2 with TRBJ2-3; TRBD1 aligns across 12 bases. CDR3 size: 14 residues. J gave up 5 bases and V 10 bases, and 7 bases lay outside the gene matches. Germline values: CDR1 SNHLY, CDR2 FYNNEI. CDR3 amino acids: CAKTGTGGRDTQYF. The CDR3 DNA reads TGTGCCAAAACCGGGACAGGGGGCAGAGATACGCAGTATTTT.

This chain uses TRBV2 with TRBJ2-2, with 15 bases aligning to TRBD2. Germline CDR1 is SNHLY and CDR2 is FYNNEI. Trimming took 4 bases from V and 7 from J; bases not matched to a gene: 7. The CDR3 contains 17 residues. CDR3 loop: CASSVIRTSGRDGELFF. The CDR3 coding sequence is TGTGCCAGCAGTGTTATACGGACTAGCGGGAGGGACGGGGAGCTGTTTTTT. The variable domain in full, completed from reference TRBV2 and TRBJ2-2, reads EPEVTQTPSHQVTQMGQEVILRCVPISNHLYFYWYRQILGQKVEFLVSFYNNEISEKSEIFDDQFSVERPDGSNFTLKIRSTKLEDSAMYFCASSVIRTSGRDGELFFGEGSRLTVL.

The rearrangement links TRBV5-8 to TRBJ1-3; D is ambiguous. CDR3 size: 11 residues. Looked up from germline, CDR1 is SGHTS and CDR2 is YDEGEE. V was trimmed by 0 bases and J by 10 bases, leaving 5 bases between them. Here the CDR3 reads CASSLAYTIYF. In DNA, the CDR3 is TGTGCCAGCAGCTTGGCCTATACCATATATTTT.

The chain recombines TRBV2 with TRBJ2-5; no firm D call. Between the trimmed V and J ends, which lost 2 bases and 8 bases, there was a span of 3 bases. Looked up from germline, CDR1 is SNHLY and CDR2 is FYNNEI. This CDR3 has 10 amino acids. This CDR3 is CASSETTQYF. CDR3 sequence (DNA): TGTGCCAGCAGTGAAACAACCCAGTACTTC.

The chain carries TRBV7-9 and TRBJ2-1; D may be TRBD2 (5 bases). The germline V gene has CDR1 SEHNR and CDR2 FQNEAQ (reference sequence). Trimming removed 0 bases at V and 11 bases at J, with 14 bases between. The CDR3 spans 14 residues. In nucleotides, the CDR3 is TGTGCCAGCAGCTTAGCTTTGTATCCGGGGAAGCAGTTCTTC. Protein: CASSLALYPGKQFF.

The chain has TRBV7-9 and TRBJ2-1, with D maybe TRBD2 (5 bases). The length of the CDR3 is 15 residues. Trimming left V 2 bases short and J 9 bases short, with 17 bases between. Germline V gene data show CDR1 as SEHNR and CDR2 as FQNEAQ (reference sequence). In DNA form, the CDR3 reads TGTGCCAGCAGCTTACTACGGCTAGCCGTCGGTGAGCAGTTCTTC. This translates into CASSLLRLAVGEQFF.

J is TRBJ2-5 and V is TRBV6-5, with D perhaps TRBD2 (6 bases). Germline V gives CDR1 MNHEY, CDR2 SVGAGI. The V end was cut by 6 bases, the J end by 6 bases, with 11 bases between. The CDR3 extends over 12 amino acids. The CDR3 DNA reads as TGTGCCAGCAGGGGGGGTGTGAAGACCCAGTACTTC. This sequence encodes CASRGGVKTQYF.

The chain carries TRBV4-2 and TRBJ2-5; D uncertain. Trimming pared 0 bases from V and 7 bases from J, leaving 9 bases between. From germline, CDR1 is LGHNA and CDR2 YNFKEQ. This CDR3 comprises 13 residues. The CDR3 loop reads CASSQDPSVTQYF. In DNA, the CDR3 is TGTGCCAGCAGCCAAGATCCCTCGGTGACCCAGTACTTC.

The chain uses TRBV7-9 and TRBJ1-3; D gene uncertain. The V gene lost 5 bases and the J gene lost 0 bases, with 8 bases spanning the gap. Germline CDR1 is SEHNR and CDR2 is FQNEAQ (reference sequence). The length of the CDR3 is 14 residues. The CDR3 region has the DNA TGTGCCAGCAGCCTCGCGGGCTCTGGAAACACCATATATTTT. This gives the protein CASSLAGSGNTIYF.

This chain uses TRBV2 with TRBJ2-7; TRBD2 agrees at 12 bases. The CDR3 contains 15 residues. Germline loops: CDR1 SNHLY, CDR2 FYNNEI. V was clipped by 5 bases and J by 7 bases; unmatched bases: 9. DNA of the CDR3: TGTGCCAGCAGTTCGCCACTAGCGGGAGGTTGGGAGCAGTACTTC. Encoded protein: CASSSPLAGGWEQYF.

The rearrangement links TRBV29-1 to TRBJ1-1; D gene uncertain. The germline V gene encodes CDR1 SQVTM and CDR2 ANQGSEA. With 3 bases removed from V and 4 bases from J, the gap between germline ends came to 12 bases. The CDR3 is 13 amino acids. CDR3 in amino acids: CSVEDSGFTEAFF. The CDR3 DNA is TGCAGCGTTGAGGACTCGGGGTTCACTGAAGCTTTCTTT.

The chain is built from TRBV7-6 and TRBJ2-5; unclear D gene. The CDR3 runs to 13 residues. The V end lost 5 bases, the J end lost 5 bases, and 12 bases lay between the germline ends. CDR1 SGHVS and CDR2 FNYEAQ come from the germline V gene. The CDR3 coding sequence is TGTGCCAGCAGCCCTAGTCTATGGGAGACCCAGTACTTC. Its translation is CASSPSLWETQYF.

The genes are TRBV7-9 and TRBJ2-2; D is ambiguous. The CDR3 is made up of 18 amino acids. Germline CDR1 reads SEHNR; CDR2 reads FQNEAQ (reference sequence). Trimming removed 5 bases from V and 0 bases from J, with 19 bases in between. CDR3 protein: CASSKDALELANTGELFF. CDR3 in DNA: TGTGCCAGCAGCAAAGATGCACTGGAGTTAGCGAACACCGGGGAGCTGTTTTTT.

The V and J genes are TRBV9 and TRBJ1-2, with D hard to call. Germline CDR1 SGDLS, CDR2 YYNGEE. Trimming removed 10 bases at V and 4 bases at J, with 20 bases between. CDR3 length equals 14 residues. CDR3 loop: CASFAGELGYGYTF. CDR3 sequence (DNA): TGTGCCTCATTCGCCGGGGAACTGGGCTATGGCTACACCTTC.

This clone was observed a handful of times. In DNA form, the CDR3 reads TGCGCCAGCAGCTTGCGGAACACTGAAGCTTTCTTT. Its protein product is CASSLRNTEAFF. V and J are TRBV5-1 and TRBJ1-1; the D is unclear. The germline V gene has CDR1 SGHRS and CDR2 YFSETQ. The CDR3 spans 12 residues. V was pared by 1 base and J by 1 base, with 2 bases between.

The chain employs TRBV30 and TRBJ1-1; no firm D call. The length of the CDR3 is 12 residues. Germline V gene lookup returns CDR1 GTSNPN and CDR2 SVGIG (reference sequence). Trimming cost V 2 bases and J 6 bases, with 10 bases left between them. CDR3: CAWSPQSAEAFF. The DNA of the CDR3 is TGTGCCTGGAGTCCTCAATCAGCTGAAGCTTTCTTT. The entire variable domain, with the rest obtained from reference TRBV30 and TRBJ1-1, is as follows: SQTIHQWPATLVQPVGSPLSLECTVEGTSNPNLYWYRQAAGRGLQLLFYSVGIGQISSEVPQNLSASRPQDRQFILSSKKLLLSDSGFYLCAWSPQSAEAFFGQGTRLTVV.

This clone appeared once. The rearrangement joins TRBV5-1 to TRBJ2-3; D remains ambiguous. There are 13 residues in the CDR3. Trimming left V 4 bases short and J 4 bases short, with 10 bases between. Germline V gene lookup returns CDR1 SGHRS and CDR2 YFSETQ. CDR3 sequence reads: CASSPSNSDTQYF. Written as DNA, the CDR3 is TGCGCCAGCAGCCCATCCAATTCAGATACGCAGTATTTT.